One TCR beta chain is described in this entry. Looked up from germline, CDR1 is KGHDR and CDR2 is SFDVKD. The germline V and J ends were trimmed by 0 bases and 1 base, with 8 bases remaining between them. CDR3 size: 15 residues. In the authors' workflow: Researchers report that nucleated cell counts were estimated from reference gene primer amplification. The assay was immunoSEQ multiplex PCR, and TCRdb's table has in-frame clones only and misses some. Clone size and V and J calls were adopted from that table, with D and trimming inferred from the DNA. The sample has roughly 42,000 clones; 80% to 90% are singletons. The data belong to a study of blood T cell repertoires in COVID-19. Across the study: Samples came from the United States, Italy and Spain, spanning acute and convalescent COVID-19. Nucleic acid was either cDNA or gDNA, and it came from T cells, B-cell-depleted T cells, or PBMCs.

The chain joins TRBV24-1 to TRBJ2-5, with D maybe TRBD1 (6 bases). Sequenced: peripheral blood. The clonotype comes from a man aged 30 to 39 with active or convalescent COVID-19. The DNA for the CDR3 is TGTGCCACCAGTGATTTGGGGGGCCTCCAAGAGACCCAGTACTTC. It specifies CATSDLGGLQETQYF.